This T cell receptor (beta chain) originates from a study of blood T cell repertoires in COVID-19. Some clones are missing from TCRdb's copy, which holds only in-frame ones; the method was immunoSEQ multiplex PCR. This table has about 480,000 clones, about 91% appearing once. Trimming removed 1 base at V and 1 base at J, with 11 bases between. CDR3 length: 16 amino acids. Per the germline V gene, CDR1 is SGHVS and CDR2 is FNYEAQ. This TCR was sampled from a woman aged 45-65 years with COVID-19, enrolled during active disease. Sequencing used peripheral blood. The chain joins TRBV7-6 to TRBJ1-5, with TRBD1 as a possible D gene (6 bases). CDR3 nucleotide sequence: TGTGCCAGCAGCTTAGGGGGGCCCCTAAGCAATCAGCCCCAGCATTTT. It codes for CASSLGGPLSNQPQHF.